The 5 T cell receptor beta chains in this list originate from one sample, sequenced in a study of read filtering for tumor transcriptome and immune sequencing. This library used roughly 0.4 ug RNA and molecular barcoded adaptors spanning alpha/delta and beta/gamma chains. Each CDR3 protein gets one entry after TCRdb re-called the reads with MiXCR. The data show roughly 6,000 distinct CDR3 sequences, around 24% seen once. The source material was a population of CD138-negative cells sorted from bone marrow. These receptors originate from a donor aged 40 or over with multiple myeloma.

Within the sample, this clonotype is medium-sized. This sequence joins TRBV4-3 and TRBJ2-1; 7 bases map to TRBD1. This CDR3 has 14 amino acids. Germline values: CDR1 LGHNA, CDR2 YSLEER. V shed 3 bases, J shed 8 bases, and the junction held 7 bases outside the gene matches. CDR3 DNA sequence: TGCGCCAGCAGCCATCCCAACAGGGGTGATGAGCAGTTCTTC. This sequence encodes CASSHPNRGDEQFF.

As regards this clonotype: A much bigger clone sits one base away, suggesting this may be a read error. This rearrangement joins TRBV10-3 to TRBJ2-7; possible D gene TRBD2, 6 bases. This CDR3 comprises 11 residues. CDR1 is ENHRY and CDR2 is SYGVKD in the germline V gene. The CDR3 spells CAIKEDYGQYF. The CDR3, as DNA: TGTGCCATCAAAGAGGACTACGGGCAGTACTTC.

This clonotype was found many times. The chain has TRBV4-1 and TRBJ2-3; D is tentatively TRBD1 or TRBD2 (5 bases each). The CDR3 has 15 amino acids. Looked up from germline, CDR1 is MGHRA and CDR2 is YSYEKL. V lost 1 base, J lost 5 bases, and 13 bases lay in between. Here the CDR3 reads CASSQVGDAIDTQYF. The CDR3 region has the DNA TGCGCCAGCAGCCAAGTTGGGGACGCCATAGATACGCAGTATTTT.

Of note for this clonotype: A much bigger clone sits one base away, suggesting this may be a read error. V is TRBV7-9 and J is TRBJ2-3; 8 bases are a match to TRBD2. The CDR3 extends over 17 amino acids. After removal of 4 bases from V and 5 bases from J, the junction contained 14 bases not matched to a gene. Germline V gene lookup returns CDR1 SEHNR and CDR2 FQNEAQ (reference sequence). CDR3 in DNA: TGTGCCAGCAGCTCTCTCCGTATAGCGGGGCTCGGAGATACGCAGTATTTT. As protein: CASSSLRIAGLGDTQYF.

In its sample, this clonotype is medium-sized. CDR3 sequence (DNA): TGCAGTGCTAGAGATCTAAGGAACACTGAAGCTTTCTTT. Residues: CSARDLRNTEAFF. The chain uses TRBV20-1 and TRBJ1-1; D is uncertain. Per germline, CDR1 DFQATT and CDR2 SNEGSKA (reference sequence). The V end was cut by 0 bases, the J end by 1 base, with 6 bases between. The CDR3 contains 13 residues.